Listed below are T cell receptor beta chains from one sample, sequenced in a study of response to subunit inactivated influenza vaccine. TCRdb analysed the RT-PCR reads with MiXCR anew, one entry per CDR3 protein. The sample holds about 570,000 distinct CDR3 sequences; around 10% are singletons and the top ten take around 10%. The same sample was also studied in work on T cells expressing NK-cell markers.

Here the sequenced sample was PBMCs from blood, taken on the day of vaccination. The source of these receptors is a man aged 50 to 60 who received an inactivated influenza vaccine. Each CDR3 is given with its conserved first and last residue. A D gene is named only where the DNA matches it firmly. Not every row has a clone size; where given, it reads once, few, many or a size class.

CDR3 protein: CASSAQGRYEQCF
CDR3 DNA: TGTGCCAGCAGTGCACAGGGAAGGTACGAGCAGTGCTTC
D gene: -
clone size: -
J gene: TRBJ2-7
V gene: TRBV2

CDR3 protein: CASSQDLADPSYEQYF
CDR3 DNA: TGCGCCAGCAGCCAAGACCTAGCGGACCCCTCCTACGAGCAGTACTTC
D gene: TRBD2
clone size: few
J gene: TRBJ2-7
V gene: TRBV4-3

CDR3 protein: CALWTGKGYGYTF
CDR3 DNA: TGTGCCCTCTGGACAGGGAAGGGCTATGGCTACACCTTC
D gene: TRBD1
clone size: few
J gene: TRBJ1-2
V gene: TRBV10-3

CDR3 protein: CASSLSFTEAFF
CDR3 DNA: TGTGCCAGCAGTTTATCCTTCACTGAAGCTTTCTTT
D gene: -
clone size: many
J gene: TRBJ1-1
V gene: TRBV12-3/TRBV12-4

CDR3 protein: CASSYLGGSNPYEQYF
CDR3 DNA: TGTGCCAGCAGTTACCTGGGCGGAAGCAACCCCTACGAGCAGTACTTC
D gene: -
clone size: -
J gene: TRBJ2-7
V gene: TRBV6-5

CDR3 protein: CSARRPYPPYEQYF
CDR3 DNA: TGCAGTGCTAGGCGGCCGTATCCCCCCTACGAGCAGTACTTC
D gene: -
clone size: -
J gene: TRBJ2-7
V gene: TRBV20-1

CDR3 protein: CASSHGQYEQYF
CDR3 DNA: TGTGCCAGCAGCCACGGGCAGTACGAGCAGTACTTC
D gene: -
clone size: -
J gene: TRBJ2-7
V gene: TRBV7-9

CDR3 protein: CASSSRHGYRDTQYF
CDR3 DNA: TGTGCCAGCAGCTCTCGACACGGTTATAGAGATACGCAGTATTTT
D gene: -
clone size: -
J gene: TRBJ2-3
V gene: TRBV14

CDR3 protein: CASSQEKDKSSYEQYF
CDR3 DNA: TGTGCCAGCAGCCAAGAGAAGGACAAGAGCTCCTACGAGCAGTACTTC
D gene: -
clone size: -
J gene: TRBJ2-7
V gene: TRBV14

CDR3 protein: CASSLAQGGNYEQYF
CDR3 DNA: TGTGCCAGCAGCCTCGCACAAGGGGGAAACTACGAGCAGTACTTC
D gene: -
clone size: -
J gene: TRBJ2-7
V gene: TRBV4-2

CDR3 protein: CASSPSGNAFF
CDR3 DNA: TGTGCCAGCAGCCCGTCAGGGAATGCTTTCTTT
D gene: -
clone size: many
J gene: TRBJ1-1
V gene: TRBV28

CDR3 protein: CASSLTVNTGELFF
CDR3 DNA: TGTGCCAGCAGTCTTACAGTGAACACCGGGGAGCTGTTTTTT
D gene: -
clone size: many
J gene: TRBJ2-2
V gene: TRBV12-3/TRBV12-4

CDR3 protein: CASSLLGPVYNEQFF
CDR3 DNA: TGTGCCAGCAGCCTGCTCGGGCCCGTCTACAATGAGCAGTTCTTC
D gene: -
clone size: few
J gene: TRBJ2-1
V gene: TRBV5-6

CDR3 protein: CASSPQLAGEGNEQFF
CDR3 DNA: TGTGCCAGCAGCCCGCAACTAGCGGGAGAGGGTAATGAGCAGTTCTTC
D gene: TRBD2
clone size: few
J gene: TRBJ2-1
V gene: TRBV9

CDR3 protein: CASSHQAGGGETQYF
CDR3 DNA: TGTGCCAGCAGCCACCAAGCGGGAGGGGGGGAGACCCAGTACTTC
D gene: TRBD2
clone size: many
J gene: TRBJ2-5
V gene: TRBV3-1

CDR3 protein: CASSWTGEVNEQFF
CDR3 DNA: TGCGCCAGCAGTTGGACAGGGGAAGTAAATGAGCAGTTCTTC
D gene: TRBD1
clone size: -
J gene: TRBJ2-1
V gene: TRBV5-1

CDR3 protein: CSARAFLEGTETQYF
CDR3 DNA: TGCAGTGCTAGGGCCTTCTTGGAGGGTACGGAGACCCAGTACTTC
D gene: -
clone size: few
J gene: TRBJ2-5
V gene: TRBV20-1

CDR3 protein: CASGGGGRASGNTIYF
CDR3 DNA: TGTGCCAGCGGAGGGGGGGGAAGAGCCTCTGGAAACACCATATATTTT
D gene: -
clone size: -
J gene: TRBJ1-3
V gene: TRBV9

CDR3 protein: CSARRLMHEQFF
CDR3 DNA: TGCAGTGCTAGACGCCTGATGCATGAGCAGTTCTTC
D gene: -
clone size: -
J gene: TRBJ2-1
V gene: TRBV20-1

CDR3 protein: CASSPTGASNTGELFF
CDR3 DNA: TGTGCCAGCTCACCAACAGGTGCCTCGAACACCGGGGAGCTGTTTTTT
D gene: -
clone size: many
J gene: TRBJ2-2
V gene: TRBV18

CDR3 protein: CSVEVNSVGTDTQYF
CDR3 DNA: TGCAGCGTTGAAGTTAATAGCGTGGGCACAGATACGCAGTATTTT
D gene: -
clone size: few
J gene: TRBJ2-3
V gene: TRBV29-1

CDR3 protein: CATSDPPGTRGKQETQYF
CDR3 DNA: TGTGCCACCAGTGACCCCCCCGGGACTAGAGGAAAACAAGAGACCCAGTACTTC
D gene: TRBD2
clone size: -
J gene: TRBJ2-5
V gene: TRBV24-1

CDR3 protein: CSAAGQVDQPQHF
CDR3 DNA: TGCAGTGCCGCGGGACAGGTGGATCAGCCCCAGCATTTT
D gene: TRBD1
clone size: -
J gene: TRBJ1-5
V gene: TRBV20-1

CDR3 protein: CASSQDLRGGTQYF
CDR3 DNA: TGCGCCAGCAGCCAAGATCTACGGGGGGGTACGCAGTATTTT
D gene: TRBD2
clone size: few
J gene: TRBJ2-3
V gene: TRBV4-3

CDR3 protein: CASSSGASGANVLTF
CDR3 DNA: TGTGCCAGCAGCTCAGGGGCCTCTGGGGCCAACGTCCTGACTTTC
D gene: -
clone size: -
J gene: TRBJ2-6
V gene: TRBV7-2